The clone carrying this T cell receptor beta chain was detected many times. Its target is unknown. The data originate from a study of read filtering for tumor transcriptome and immune sequencing. Turning to the study itself: Patients were approximately 17 male and 13 to 15 female, mean age roughly 68 years, range roughly 45 to 85. RNA-seq yielded only roughly 75 to 1,400 TCR reads, IR-seq about 3.5 to 10.27 million. Transcriptome libraries were built from DNase-treated RNA.

The CDR3 extends over 15 amino acids. V lost 6 bases and J lost 4, with 18 bases in between. This library used 300 to 450 ng RNA and molecular barcoded adaptors spanning alpha/delta and beta/gamma chains. TCRdb ran MiXCR on the reads and lists one entry per CDR3 protein. Of about 58,000 distinct CDR3 sequences in the sample, roughly 12% were seen once. Study outcomes and limitations: Compared with RNA-seq, IR-seq gave much higher clonotype depth and reliability.

The sequencing sample was made of a population of CD138-negative cells sorted from bone marrow. The source is a donor aged 40 or over with multiple myeloma. V gene TRBV12-3 or TRBV12-4 combines with J gene TRBJ2-5; D is perhaps TRBD1 (5 bases). CDR3 nucleotides: TGTGCCAGCAGAAGTACAGGTAGGGTTGGAGAGACCCAGTACTTC. It specifies CASRSTGRVGETQYF.